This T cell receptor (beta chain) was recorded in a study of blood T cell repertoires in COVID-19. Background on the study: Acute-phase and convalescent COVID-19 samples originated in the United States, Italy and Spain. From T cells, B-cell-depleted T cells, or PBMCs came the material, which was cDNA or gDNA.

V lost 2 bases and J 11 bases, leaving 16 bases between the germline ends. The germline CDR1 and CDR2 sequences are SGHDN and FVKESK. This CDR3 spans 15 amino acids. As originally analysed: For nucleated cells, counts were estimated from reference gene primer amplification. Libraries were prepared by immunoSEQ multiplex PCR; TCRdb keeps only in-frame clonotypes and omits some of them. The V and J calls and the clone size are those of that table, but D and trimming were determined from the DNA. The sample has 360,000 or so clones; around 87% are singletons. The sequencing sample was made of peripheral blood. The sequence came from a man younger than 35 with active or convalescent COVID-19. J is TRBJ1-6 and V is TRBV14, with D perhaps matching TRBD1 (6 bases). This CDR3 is CASSQKGGLRTPLHF. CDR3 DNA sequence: TGTGCCAGCAGCCAAAAAGGGGGTTTAAGGACACCCCTCCACTTT.